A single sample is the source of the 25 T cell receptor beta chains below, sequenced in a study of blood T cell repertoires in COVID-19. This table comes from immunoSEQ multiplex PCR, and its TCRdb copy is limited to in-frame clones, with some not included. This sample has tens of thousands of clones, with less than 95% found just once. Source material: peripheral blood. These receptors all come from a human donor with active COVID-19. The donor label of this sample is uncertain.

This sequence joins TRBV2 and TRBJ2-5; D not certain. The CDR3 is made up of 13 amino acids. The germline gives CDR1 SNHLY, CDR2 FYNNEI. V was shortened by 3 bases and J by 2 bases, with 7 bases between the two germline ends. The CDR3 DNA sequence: TGTGCCAGCAGTGAGGCTTTTCAAGAGACCCAGTACTTC. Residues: CASSEAFQETQYF.

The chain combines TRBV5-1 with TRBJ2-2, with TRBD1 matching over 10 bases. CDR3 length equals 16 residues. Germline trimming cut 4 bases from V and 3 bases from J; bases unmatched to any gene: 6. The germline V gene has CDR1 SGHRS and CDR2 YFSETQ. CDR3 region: CASSLDRGLDTGELFF. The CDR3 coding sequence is TGCGCCAGCAGCCTAGACAGGGGGCTCGACACCGGGGAGCTGTTTTTT.

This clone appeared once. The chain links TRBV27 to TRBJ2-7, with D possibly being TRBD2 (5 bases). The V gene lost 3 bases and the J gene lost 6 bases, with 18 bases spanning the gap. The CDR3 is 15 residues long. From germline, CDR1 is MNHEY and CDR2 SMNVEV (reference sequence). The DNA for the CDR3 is TGTGCCAGCAGTTTCTTTGGTTCGGGGTTGCGCGAGCAGTACTTC. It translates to CASSFFGSGLREQYF.

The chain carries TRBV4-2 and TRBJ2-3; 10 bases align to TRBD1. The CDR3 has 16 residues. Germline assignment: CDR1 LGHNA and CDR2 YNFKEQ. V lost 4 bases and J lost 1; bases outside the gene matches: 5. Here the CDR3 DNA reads TGTGCCAGCAGCCCCGACAGGGGGCAGGGCACAGATACGCAGTATTTT. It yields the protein CASSPDRGQGTDTQYF.

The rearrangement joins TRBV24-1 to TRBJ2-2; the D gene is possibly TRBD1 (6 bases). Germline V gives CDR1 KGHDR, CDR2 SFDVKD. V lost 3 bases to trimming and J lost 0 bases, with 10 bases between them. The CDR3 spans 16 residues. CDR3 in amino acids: CATSDPRTANTGELFF. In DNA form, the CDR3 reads TGTGCCACCAGTGATCCTCGGACAGCGAACACCGGGGAGCTGTTTTTT.

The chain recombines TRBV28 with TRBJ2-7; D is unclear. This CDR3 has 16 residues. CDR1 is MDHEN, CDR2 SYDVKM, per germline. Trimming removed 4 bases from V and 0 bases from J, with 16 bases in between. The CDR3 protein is CASSSPLFGYSYEQYF. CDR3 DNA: TGTGCCAGCAGTTCCCCCCTTTTCGGGTACTCCTACGAGCAGTACTTC.

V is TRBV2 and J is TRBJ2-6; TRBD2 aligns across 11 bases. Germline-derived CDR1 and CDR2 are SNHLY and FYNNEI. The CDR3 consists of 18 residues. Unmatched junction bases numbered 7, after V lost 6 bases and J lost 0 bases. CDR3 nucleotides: TGTGCCAGCAGGCCTACTAGCGGGGGTACCTCTGGGGCCAACGTCCTGACTTTC. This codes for CASRPTSGGTSGANVLTF.

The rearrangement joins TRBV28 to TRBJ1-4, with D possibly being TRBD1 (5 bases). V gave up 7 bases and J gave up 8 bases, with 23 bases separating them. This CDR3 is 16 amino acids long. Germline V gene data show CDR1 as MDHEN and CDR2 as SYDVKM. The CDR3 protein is CASNTPQGGVGEKLFF. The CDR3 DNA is TGTGCCAGCAACACACCCCAGGGAGGTGTGGGGGAAAAACTGTTTTTT.

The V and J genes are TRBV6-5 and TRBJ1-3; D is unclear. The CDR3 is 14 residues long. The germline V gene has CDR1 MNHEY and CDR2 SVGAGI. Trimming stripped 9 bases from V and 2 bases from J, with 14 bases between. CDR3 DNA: TGTGCCAGTAAAGACCGGGAGACTGGAAACACCATATATTTT. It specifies CASKDRETGNTIYF.

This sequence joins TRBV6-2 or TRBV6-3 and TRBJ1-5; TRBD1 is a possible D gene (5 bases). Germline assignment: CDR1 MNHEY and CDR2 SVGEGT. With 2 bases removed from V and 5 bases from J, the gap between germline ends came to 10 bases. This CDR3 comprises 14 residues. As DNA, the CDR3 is TGTGCCAGCAGTTACGGGGGGGTGGATCAGCCCCAGCATTTT. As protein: CASSYGGVDQPQHF.

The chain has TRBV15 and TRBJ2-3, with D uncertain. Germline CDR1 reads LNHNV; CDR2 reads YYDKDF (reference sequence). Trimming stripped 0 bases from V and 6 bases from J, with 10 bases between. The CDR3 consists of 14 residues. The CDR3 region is CATSRDMREDTQYF. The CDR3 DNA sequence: TGTGCCACCAGCAGAGATATGAGAGAGGATACGCAGTATTTT. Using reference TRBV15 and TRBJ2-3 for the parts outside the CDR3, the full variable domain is DAMVIQNPRYQVTQFGKPVTLSCSQTLNHNVMYWYQQKSSQAPKLLFHYYDKDFNNEADTPDNFQSRRPNTSFCFLDIRSPGLGDTAMYLCATSRDMREDTQYFGPGTRLTVL.

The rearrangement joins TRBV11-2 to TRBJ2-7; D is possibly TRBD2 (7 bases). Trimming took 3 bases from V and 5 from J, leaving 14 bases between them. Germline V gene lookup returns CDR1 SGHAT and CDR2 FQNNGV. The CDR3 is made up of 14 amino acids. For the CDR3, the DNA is TGTGCCAGCAGCTTTGAGGGGGGGGTACACGAGCAGTACTTC. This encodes CASSFEGGVHEQYF. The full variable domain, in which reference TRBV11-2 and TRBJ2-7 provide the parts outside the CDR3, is EAGVAQSPRYKIIEKRQSVAFWCNPISGHATLYWYQQILGQGPKLLIQFQNNGVVDDSQLPKDRFSAERLKGVDSTLKIQPAKLEDSAVYLCASSFEGGVHEQYFGPGTRLTVT.

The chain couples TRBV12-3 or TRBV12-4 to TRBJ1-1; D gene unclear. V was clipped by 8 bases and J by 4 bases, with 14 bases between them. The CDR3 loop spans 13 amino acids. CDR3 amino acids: CASFGSAVTEAFF. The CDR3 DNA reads TGTGCCAGCTTTGGGAGTGCGGTCACTGAAGCTTTCTTT.

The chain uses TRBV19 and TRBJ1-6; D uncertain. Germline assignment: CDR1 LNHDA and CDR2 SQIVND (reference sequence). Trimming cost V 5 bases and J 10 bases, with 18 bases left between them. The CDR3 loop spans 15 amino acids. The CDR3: CASSLPRGGPSPLHF. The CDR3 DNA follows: TGTGCCAGTAGTCTCCCGAGAGGCGGTCCCTCACCCCTCCACTTT.

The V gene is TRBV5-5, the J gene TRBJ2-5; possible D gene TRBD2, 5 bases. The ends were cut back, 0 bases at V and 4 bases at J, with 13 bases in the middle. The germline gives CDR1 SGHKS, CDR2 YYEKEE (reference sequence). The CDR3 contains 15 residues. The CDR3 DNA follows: TGTGCCAGCAGCTTGGGAATAGCGTGGCGAGAGACCCAGTACTTC. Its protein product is CASSLGIAWRETQYF.

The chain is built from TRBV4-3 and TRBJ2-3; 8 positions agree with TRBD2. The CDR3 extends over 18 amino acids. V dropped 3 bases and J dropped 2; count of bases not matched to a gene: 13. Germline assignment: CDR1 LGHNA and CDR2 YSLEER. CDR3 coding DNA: TGCGCCAGCAGCCACGCGCAGGGACTAGTCCAGCCCACAGATACGCAGTATTTT. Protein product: CASSHAQGLVQPTDTQYF.

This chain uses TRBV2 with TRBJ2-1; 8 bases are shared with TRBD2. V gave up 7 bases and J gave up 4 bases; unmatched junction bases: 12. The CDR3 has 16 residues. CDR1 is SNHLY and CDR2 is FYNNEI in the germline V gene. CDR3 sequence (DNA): TGTGCCAGCAACACTCCGAGTCGGGGGGGGTACAATGAGCAGTTCTTC. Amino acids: CASNTPSRGGYNEQFF.

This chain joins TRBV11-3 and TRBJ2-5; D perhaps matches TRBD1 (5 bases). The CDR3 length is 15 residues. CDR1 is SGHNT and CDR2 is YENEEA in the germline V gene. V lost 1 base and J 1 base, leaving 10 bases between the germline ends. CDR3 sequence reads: CASSLGGAGQETQYF. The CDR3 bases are TGTGCCAGCAGCTTAGGGGGCGCTGGCCAAGAGACCCAGTACTTC.

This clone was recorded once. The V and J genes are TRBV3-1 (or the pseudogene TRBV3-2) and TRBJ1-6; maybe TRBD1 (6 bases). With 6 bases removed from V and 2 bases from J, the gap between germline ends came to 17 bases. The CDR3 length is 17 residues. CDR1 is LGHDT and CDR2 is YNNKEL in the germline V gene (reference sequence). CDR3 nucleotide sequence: TGTGCCAGCAGATTAGGGGGAGGGGGGGCCTATAATTCACCCCTCCACTTT. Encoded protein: CASRLGGGGAYNSPLHF.

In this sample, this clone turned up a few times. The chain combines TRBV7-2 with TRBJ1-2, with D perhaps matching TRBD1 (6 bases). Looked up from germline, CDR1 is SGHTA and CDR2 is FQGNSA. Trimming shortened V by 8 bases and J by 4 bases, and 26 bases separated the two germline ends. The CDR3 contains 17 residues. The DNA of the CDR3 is TGTGCCAGCGGCAGACGGGTTCACTTACAGGGTAGCTATGGCTACACCTTC. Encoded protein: CASGRRVHLQGSYGYTF.

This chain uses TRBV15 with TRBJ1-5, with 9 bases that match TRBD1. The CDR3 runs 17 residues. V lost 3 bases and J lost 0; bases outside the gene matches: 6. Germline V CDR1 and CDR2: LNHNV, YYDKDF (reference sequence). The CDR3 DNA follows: TGTGCCACCAGCAGGAGGGGGGACAGGGTTAGCAATCAGCCCCAGCATTTT. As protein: CATSRRGDRVSNQPQHF. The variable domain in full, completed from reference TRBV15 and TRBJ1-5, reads DAMVIQNPRYQVTQFGKPVTLSCSQTLNHNVMYWYQQKSSQAPKLLFHYYDKDFNNEADTPDNFQSRRPNTSFCFLDIRSPGLGDTAMYLCATSRRGDRVSNQPQHFGDGTRLSIL.

The chain's CDR3 is CASSSRGSNQPQHF. CDR3 DNA sequence: TGTGCCAGCAGTTCCAGGGGGAGCAATCAGCCCCAGCATTTT. The genes are TRBV11-2 and TRBJ1-5; 7 nucleotides agree with TRBD1. The germline gives CDR1 SGHAT, CDR2 FQNNGV. J lost 1 base, V lost 6 bases, and 3 bases had no gene match. CDR3 length: 14 residues.

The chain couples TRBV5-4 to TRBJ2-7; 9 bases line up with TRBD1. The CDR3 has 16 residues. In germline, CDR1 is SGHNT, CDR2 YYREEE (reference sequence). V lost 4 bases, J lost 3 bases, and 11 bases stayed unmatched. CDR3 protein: CASSTLQGAQGYEQYF. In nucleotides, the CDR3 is TGTGCCAGCAGCACGTTACAGGGGGCCCAGGGCTACGAGCAGTACTTC.

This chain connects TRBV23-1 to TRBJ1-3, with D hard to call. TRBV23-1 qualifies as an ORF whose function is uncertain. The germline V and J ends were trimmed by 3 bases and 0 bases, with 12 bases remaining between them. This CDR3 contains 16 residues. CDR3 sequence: CASSHIDRSSGNTIYF. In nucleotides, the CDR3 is TGCGCCAGCAGTCACATCGACCGGAGCTCTGGAAACACCATATATTTT.

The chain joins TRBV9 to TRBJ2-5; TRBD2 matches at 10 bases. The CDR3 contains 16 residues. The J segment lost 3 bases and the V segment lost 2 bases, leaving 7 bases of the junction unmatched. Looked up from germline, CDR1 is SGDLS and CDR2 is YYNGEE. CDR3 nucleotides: TGTGCCAGCAGCGTCTCGGGACTAGCGATGGAAGAGACCCAGTACTTC. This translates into CASSVSGLAMEETQYF.